This entry lists 20 T cell receptor beta chains sequenced from one sample in a study of T cell responses to AZD1222 COVID-19 vaccine. The table came from immunoSEQ multiplex PCR; TCRdb's copy has only in-frame clones and leaves some out. The data contain 97,000 or so clones, approximately 86% of them singletons. The source was peripheral blood, collected on day 0 of AZD1222 vaccination. The receptors derive from an adult in good health.

The chain combines TRBV18 with TRBJ2-3; tentative D call: TRBD1 (6 bases). The V gene lost 3 bases and the J gene lost 4 bases, with 20 bases spanning the gap. The CDR3 has 17 amino acids. Germline values: CDR1 KGHSH, CDR2 LQKENI. CDR3 bases: TGTGCCAGCTCACCCTTCCCGGGACAACCCCAGGCAGATACGCAGTATTTT. Translated: CASSPFPGQPQADTQYF.

The chain has TRBV7-2 and TRBJ1-2, with D perhaps TRBD1 (6 bases). This CDR3 is built from 12 residues. Germline V gives CDR1 SGHTA, CDR2 FQGNSA. V gave up 6 bases and J gave up 7 bases, with 12 bases separating them. This CDR3 reads CASRQQGTGYTF. CDR3 in DNA: TGTGCCAGCAGACAACAGGGTACTGGCTACACCTTC.

V is TRBV6-1 and J is TRBJ2-3; possible D gene TRBD2, 6 bases. V was clipped by 4 bases and J by 1 base, with 12 bases between them. The CDR3 loop spans 15 amino acids. Germline CDR1 reads MNHNS; CDR2 reads SASEGT. The CDR3 DNA follows: TGTGCCAGCAGTGCACTTGGGACTGGCACAGATACGCAGTATTTT. As protein: CASSALGTGTDTQYF.

V and J are TRBV19 and TRBJ2-7; either TRBD1 or TRBD2 may fit D (6 bases each). The CDR3 consists of 17 residues. V lost 9 bases and J lost 0, with 24 bases in between. Looked up from germline, CDR1 is LNHDA and CDR2 is SQIVND (reference sequence). The CDR3 DNA reads TGTGCCAGCCGCCCACGGGGGCAGGTGGTCGACTCCTACGAGCAGTACTTC. It translates to CASRPRGQVVDSYEQYF.

In its sample, this clone was seen a few times. The V gene is TRBV15, the J gene TRBJ1-5; 9 nucleotides align to TRBD1. This CDR3 has 17 residues. Unmatched junction bases numbered 9, after V lost 3 bases and J lost 3 bases. Germline V gives CDR1 LNHNV, CDR2 YYDKDF (reference sequence). The CDR3 protein is CATSSGTGSLHNQPQHF. For the CDR3, the DNA is TGTGCCACCAGCAGTGGGACAGGGTCCCTACACAATCAGCCCCAGCATTTT.

The chain recombines TRBV5-4 with TRBJ2-1; TRBD1 is a possible D gene (6 bases). Trimming took 4 bases from V and 5 from J, leaving 13 bases between them. Germline V gene lookup returns CDR1 SGHNT and CDR2 YYREEE (reference sequence). CDR3 length equals 14 residues. For the CDR3, the DNA is TGTGCCAGCAGCCCCAAACAGGGAAACAATGAGCAGTTCTTC. This codes for CASSPKQGNNEQFF.

The chain recombines TRBV19 with TRBJ2-2; the match to TRBD2 covers 14 bases. This CDR3 comprises 18 residues. The germline V gene has CDR1 LNHDA and CDR2 SQIVND (reference sequence). The junction had 9 bases not matched to a gene; V was cut back by 5 bases and J by 4 bases. CDR3 sequence (DNA): TGTGCCAGTAGTCTCGGGACTAGCGGGAGACGCGGCACCGGGGAGCTGTTTTTT. Its translation: CASSLGTSGRRGTGELFF. The full variable domain, rest sourced from reference TRBV19 and TRBJ2-2, is DGGITQSPKYLFRKEGQNVTLSCEQNLNHDAMYWYRQDPGQGLRLIYYSQIVNDFQKGDIAEGYSVSREKKESFPLTVTSAQKNPTAFYLCASSLGTSGRRGTGELFFGEGSRLTVL.

This chain links TRBV10-3 with TRBJ2-1; 16 nucleotides match TRBD2. Germline CDR1 and CDR2: ENHRY and SYGVKD. The CDR3 spans 16 residues. V shed 10 bases, J shed 7 bases, and the junction held 10 bases outside the gene matches. CDR3 bases: TGTGCCACGCACGGGACTAGCGGGAGGGCGGGGAATGAGCAGTTCTTC. Its protein product is CATHGTSGRAGNEQFF.

This chain uses TRBV6-5 with TRBJ2-2; 7 nucleotides align to TRBD1. This CDR3 region has 13 residues. Germline V gene data show CDR1 as MNHEY and CDR2 as SVGAGI. V trimming: 6 bases; J trimming: 6 bases; junction bases outside the gene matches: 4. The CDR3 DNA reads TGTGCCAGCAGAAGGCAGGGGGCCGGGGAGCTGTTTTTT. This codes for CASRRQGAGELFF.

This clone has more than one count but fewer than ten. The V and J genes are TRBV2 and TRBJ1-1; 7 bases map to TRBD1. The J segment lost 1 base and the V segment lost 10 bases, leaving 6 bases of the junction unmatched. Germline-derived CDR1 and CDR2 are SNHLY and FYNNEI. The CDR3 contains 13 residues. The CDR3 bases are TGTGCCACCAAGGGACAGCAGAACACTGAAGCTTTCTTT. Its translation: CATKGQQNTEAFF.

This chain connects TRBV7-4 to TRBJ1-5, with 7 nucleotides matching TRBD1. Germline loops: CDR1 SGHVT, CDR2 SQSDAQ. The CDR3 extends over 15 amino acids. V lost 5 bases, J lost 3 bases, and 7 bases stayed unmatched. The CDR3 loop is CASSARQGDNQPQHF. As DNA, the CDR3 is TGTGCCAGCAGCGCCCGACAGGGCGACAATCAGCCCCAGCATTTT.

V and J are TRBV7-2 and TRBJ1-1; TRBD1 matches at 7 bases. Germline CDR1 and CDR2: SGHTA and FQGNSA. CDR3 length: 16 amino acids. J gave up 3 bases and V 2 bases, and 9 bases lay outside the gene matches. This chain's CDR3 is CASSLIGSTGDTEAFF. The CDR3 DNA follows: TGTGCCAGCAGCTTAATCGGGTCAACAGGGGACACTGAAGCTTTCTTT.

V usage is TRBV4-2 and J usage is TRBJ1-6, with 7 nucleotides matching TRBD1. Germline assignment: CDR1 LGHNA and CDR2 YNFKEQ. V lost 3 bases to trimming and J lost 6 bases; unmatched junction nucleotides: 11. This CDR3 is 17 amino acids long. CDR3 sequence (DNA): TGTGCCAGCAGCCAGTCTGACAGGGCTCGCGGTAATTCACCCCTCCACTTT. Translation: CASSQSDRARGNSPLHF.

This clone was detected only once. The rearrangement uses TRBV3-1 (or the pseudogene TRBV3-2) and TRBJ2-3; 8 bases line up with TRBD1. V gave up 4 bases and J gave up 6 bases; unmatched junction bases: 9. The CDR3 covers 15 residues. Germline CDR1 LGHDT, CDR2 YNNKEL (reference sequence). CDR3 loop: CASSPTGAHYDTQYF. DNA of the CDR3: TGTGCCAGCAGCCCGACAGGGGCCCATTACGATACGCAGTATTTT.

The chain employs TRBV11-2 and TRBJ1-4, with TRBD1 as a possible D gene (5 bases). The germline gives CDR1 SGHAT, CDR2 FQNNGV. The CDR3 spans 15 residues. The V gene lost 2 bases and the J gene lost 5 bases, with 12 bases spanning the gap. Here the CDR3 DNA reads TGTGCCAGCAGCTTATCGGGGACGAAAAATGAAAAACTGTTTTTT. The encoded protein is CASSLSGTKNEKLFF.

J is TRBJ1-6 and V is TRBV30; no reliable D call. V was trimmed by 0 bases and J by 8 bases, leaving 11 bases between them. The germline gives CDR1 GTSNPN, CDR2 SVGIG (reference sequence). The CDR3 length is 14 residues. The CDR3 bases are TGTGCCTGGAGTGTACCATTGGAGGATTCACCCCTCCACTTT. It translates to CAWSVPLEDSPLHF.

CDR3 loop: CASSPDRGYNSPLHF. For the CDR3, the DNA is TGCGCCAGCAGCCCCGACAGGGGGTACAATTCACCCCTCCACTTT. The rearrangement links TRBV4-3 to TRBJ1-6; 9 nucleotides line up with TRBD1. The germline V gene has CDR1 LGHNA and CDR2 YSLEER. The CDR3 is 15 residues long. With 4 bases clipped from V and 7 bases from J, the junction kept 5 bases outside the gene matches.

The genes are TRBV2 and TRBJ2-3, with D perhaps matching TRBD1 (5 bases). With 6 bases removed from V and 2 bases from J, the gap between germline ends came to 12 bases. This CDR3 region has 14 residues. Germline CDR1 and CDR2: SNHLY and FYNNEI. The CDR3 reads CASSASGITDTQYF. As DNA, the CDR3 is TGTGCCAGCAGCGCCTCAGGGATCACAGATACGCAGTATTTT.

The rearrangement uses TRBV3-1 (or the pseudogene TRBV3-2) and TRBJ2-7; 7 nucleotides match TRBD2. This CDR3 has 16 amino acids. CDR1 is LGHDT and CDR2 is YNNKEL in the germline V gene (reference sequence). V lost 4 bases to trimming and J lost 4 bases; unmatched junction nucleotides: 13. The CDR3: CASSRGGAVGGYEQYF. In nucleotides, the CDR3 is TGTGCCAGCAGCCGGGGGGGTGCGGTGGGAGGGTACGAGCAGTACTTC.

The chain recombines TRBV5-6 with TRBJ2-3; 8 positions agree with TRBD2. Germline-derived CDR1 and CDR2 are SGHDT and YYEEEE. The CDR3 is made up of 17 amino acids. The J segment lost 3 bases and the V segment lost 4 bases, leaving 13 bases of the junction unmatched. The CDR3 sequence is CASSRAQSGRYTDTQYF. The CDR3 DNA is TGTGCCAGCAGCCGGGCACAGAGCGGGAGATATACAGATACGCAGTATTTT.